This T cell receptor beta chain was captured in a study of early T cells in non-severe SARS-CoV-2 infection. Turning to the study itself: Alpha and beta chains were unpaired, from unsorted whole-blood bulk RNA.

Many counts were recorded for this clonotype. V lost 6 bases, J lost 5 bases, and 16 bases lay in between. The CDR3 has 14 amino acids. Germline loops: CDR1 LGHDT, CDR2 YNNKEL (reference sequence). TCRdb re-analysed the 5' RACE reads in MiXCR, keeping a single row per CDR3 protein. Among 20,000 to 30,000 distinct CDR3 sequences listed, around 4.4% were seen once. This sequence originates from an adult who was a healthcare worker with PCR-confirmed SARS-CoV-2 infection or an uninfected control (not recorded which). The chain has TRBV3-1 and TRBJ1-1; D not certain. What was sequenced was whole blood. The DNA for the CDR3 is TGTGCCAGCAGTACTACGGTCATGGGAACTGAAGCTTTCTTT. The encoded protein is CASSTTVMGTEAFF.